This T cell receptor (beta chain) was sequenced during a study of CD8 T cells in ankylosing spondylitis. V was pared by 4 bases and J by 8 bases, with 20 bases between. From germline, CDR1 is LGHNA and CDR2 YSLEER. The CDR3 is 16 residues long. TCRdb called the 5' RACE reads again in MiXCR, with one record for every CDR3 protein. The sample gives roughly 370,000 distinct CDR3 sequences, approximately 20% of which show up once; roughly a sixth is in the top ten. Study-wide findings and caveats: Seemingly characteristic of ankylosing spondylitis blood was a TCR beta motif consisting of about 8 highly homologous variants.

Points on this clonotype: Its antigen remains unknown.

The source is a male donor with ankylosing spondylitis. The chain recombines TRBV4-3 with TRBJ1-4; tentatively, D is TRBD1 (5 bases). The sample was blood, either unsorted or a sorted T cell fraction (not recorded which). The CDR3 DNA follows: TGCGCCAGCAGCCCCCGACATGGGGGGTGGAACGAAAAACTGTTTTTT. Protein product: CASSPRHGGWNEKLFF.